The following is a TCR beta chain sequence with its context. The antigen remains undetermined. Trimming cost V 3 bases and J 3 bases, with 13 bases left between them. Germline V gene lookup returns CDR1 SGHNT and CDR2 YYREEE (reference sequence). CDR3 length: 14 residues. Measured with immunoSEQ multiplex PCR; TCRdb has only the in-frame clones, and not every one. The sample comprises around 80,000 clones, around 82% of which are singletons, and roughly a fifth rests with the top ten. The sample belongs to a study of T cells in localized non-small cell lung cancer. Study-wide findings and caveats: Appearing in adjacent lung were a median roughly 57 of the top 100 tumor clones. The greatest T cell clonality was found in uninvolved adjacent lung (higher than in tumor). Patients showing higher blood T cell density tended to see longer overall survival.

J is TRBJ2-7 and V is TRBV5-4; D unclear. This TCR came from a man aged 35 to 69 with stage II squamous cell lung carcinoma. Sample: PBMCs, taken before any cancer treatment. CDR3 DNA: TGTGCCAGCAGCTCTGTGGGCGGTAACTACGAGCAGTACTTC. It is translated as CASSSVGGNYEQYF.